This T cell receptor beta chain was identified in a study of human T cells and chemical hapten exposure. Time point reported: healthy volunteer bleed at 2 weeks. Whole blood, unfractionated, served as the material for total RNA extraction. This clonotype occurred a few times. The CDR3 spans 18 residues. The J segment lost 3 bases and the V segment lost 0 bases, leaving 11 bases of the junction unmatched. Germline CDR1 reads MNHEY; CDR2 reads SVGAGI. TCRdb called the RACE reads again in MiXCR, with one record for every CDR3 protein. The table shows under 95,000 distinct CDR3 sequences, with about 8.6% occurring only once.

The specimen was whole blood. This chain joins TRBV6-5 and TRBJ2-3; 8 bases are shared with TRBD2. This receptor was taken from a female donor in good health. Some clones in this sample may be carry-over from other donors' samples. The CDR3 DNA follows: TGTGCCAGCAGTTACTCGAGCGGTGCGGGAGGAAAGACAGATACGCAGTATTTT. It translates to CASSYSSGAGGKTDTQYF.